The rows below give T cell receptor beta chains drawn from one sample of a study of patients and donors after allogeneic stem cell transplantation. TCRdb used MiXCR to reprocess the RT-PCR reads, holding one entry per CDR3 protein. The sample lists fewer than 250,000 distinct CDR3 sequences, 12% to 15% occurring once. Sequencing was carried out using blood, either unsorted or a sorted T cell fraction (not recorded which). The receptors here all came from a human donor who was either an allogeneic HSCT recipient or a stem cell or donor lymphocyte infusion donor (not recorded which). It is not recorded whose cells these are; they may come from a transplant donor. Each CDR3 is given with its conserved first and last residue. D genes are given only for firm matches. Clone size is given for some rows only: seen once, a few or many times, or a class if the clone is expanded.

>TRBJ2-1|TRBD2|TRBV12-5|many
TGTGCTAGTGGTTTAAGCGGGACTGGGGTGGACGAGCAGTTCTTC
CASGLSGTGVDEQFF
>TRBJ1-2|TRBD1|TRBV29-1|many
TGCAGCGTTGAAGATAAAGGACAGGGAGCACGGGGTGGCTACACCTTC
CSVEDKGQGARGGYTF
>TRBJ1-3|NA|TRBV4-2|few
TGTGCCAGCAGCCAAGATACCCCGGACTCTGGAAACACCATATATTTT
CASSQDTPDSGNTIYF
>TRBJ2-2|NA|TRBV27|NA
TGTGCCAGCAGCCGCAAGGGGGCCGGGGAGCTGTTTTTT
CASSRKGAGELFF
>TRBJ2-7|NA|TRBV3-1|NA
TGTGCCAGCAGCCAAGAGGACACAACGGGAACCTACGAGCAGTACTTC
CASSQEDTTGTYEQYF
>TRBJ1-5|NA|TRBV2|NA
TGTGCCAGCAGTGGATCGGCCGAATATAGCAATCAGCCCCAGCATTTT
CASSGSAEYSNQPQHF
>TRBJ2-2|TRBD2|TRBV7-2|NA
TGTGCCAGCAGCTTAGCAAGACGGGGGGGCCTTCCCGGGGAGCTGTTTTTT
CASSLARRGGLPGELFF
>TRBJ1-4|NA|TRBV5-1|NA
TGCGCCAGCAGCTTGGCGAGAGGAAGTGAAAAACTGTTTTTT
CASSLARGSEKLFF
>TRBJ2-3|NA|TRBV18|many
TGTGCCAGCTCCCCCGGGGGAGGAGATACGCAGTATTTT
CASSPGGGDTQYF
>TRBJ2-7|NA|TRBV6-2/TRBV6-3|NA
TGTGCCAGCAGCTTGCTGGGGGTCCTCGAGCAGTACTTC
CASSLLGVLEQYF
>TRBJ2-7|TRBD2|TRBV14|NA
TGTGCCAGCAGCCACTTCAGCGGGAGGGCCCCCTACGAGCAGTACTTC
CASSHFSGRAPYEQYF
>TRBJ1-2|NA|TRBV29-1|many
TGCAGCGCACAACGACAGGAAGGGATTGGTTATGGCTACACCTTC
CSAQRQEGIGYGYTF
>TRBJ1-3|NA|TRBV20-1|few
TGCAGTGCTAGAGATCCGGGCTCGTCTGGAAACACCATATATTTT
CSARDPGSSGNTIYF
>TRBJ1-1|NA|TRBV6-1|few
TGTGCCAGCAAAGGGGGGGACGGCGGAAACACTGAAGCTTTCTTT
CASKGGDGGNTEAFF
>TRBJ2-7|NA|TRBV14|many
TGTGCCAGCAGCCAAGCTTTCGGGGAGCAGTACTTC
CASSQAFGEQYF
>TRBJ2-2|TRBD2|TRBV5-1|many
TGCGCCAGCAGCCTGACGGCGGGAGGTTCCACCGGGGAGCTGTTTTTT
CASSLTAGGSTGELFF
>TRBJ1-5|NA|TRBV6-1|few
TGTGCCAGCAGTGTAGAGGGGGTAGGACGTCAGCCCCAGCATTTT
CASSVEGVGRQPQHF
>TRBJ1-5|NA|TRBV6-2/TRBV6-3|NA
TGTGCCAGCAACTACCACGATAGCAATCAGCCCCAGCATTTT
CASNYHDSNQPQHF
>TRBJ2-1|TRBD2|TRBV2|NA
TGTGCCAGCAGTGCGGGACTAGCGGGAGGGCCCTACAATGAGCAGTTCTTC
CASSAGLAGGPYNEQFF
>TRBJ2-1|TRBD2|TRBV12-3/TRBV12-4|many
TGTGCCAGCAGTTTAGATGCGGGAGCGTACAATGAGCAGTTCTTC
CASSLDAGAYNEQFF
>TRBJ2-7|TRBD1|TRBV7-2|few
TGTGCCAGCAGCACCCCGACAGGGGCCTACGAGCAGTACTTC
CASSTPTGAYEQYF
>TRBJ1-2|TRBD1|TRBV7-2|many
TGTGCCAGCAGCATGACAGGGGGCGTTGGCTACACCTTC
CASSMTGGVGYTF
>TRBJ2-7|NA|TRBV5-1|NA
TGCGCCAGCAGCTTGGGAAGGGGGGGCTACGAGCAGTACTTC
CASSLGRGGYEQYF
>TRBJ1-5|NA|TRBV20-1|many
TGCAGTGCTATATTTCCGGGGGATCAGCCCCAGCATTTT
CSAIFPGDQPQHF
>TRBJ1-1|NA|TRBV11-1|many
TGTGCCAGCAGCCCTAGGCGATTGGACACTGAAGCTTTCTTT
CASSPRRLDTEAFF
>TRBJ2-1|TRBD2|TRBV19|NA
TGTGCCAGTACTGAGCGGGAGGGCTACAATGAGCAGTTCTTC
CASTEREGYNEQFF
>TRBJ2-5|TRBD2|TRBV18|many
TGTGCCAGCTCACCACCCGGCGGACTAGCGCAGTACCAAGAGACCCAGTACTTC
CASSPPGGLAQYQETQYF
>TRBJ1-2|TRBD1|TRBV5-6|NA
TGTGCCAGCAGCATCCAGGGGGGCTATGGCTACACCTTC
CASSIQGGYGYTF
>TRBJ2-3|NA|TRBV9|few
TGTGCCAGCAGCGTAGCTGGAGAGGGCCGGTGGGATACGCAGTATTTT
CASSVAGEGRWDTQYF
>TRBJ2-7|TRBD2|TRBV7-2|few
TGTGCCAGCAGCTTACGGGGGGGGCCGACCTACGAGCAGTACTTC
CASSLRGGPTYEQYF
>TRBJ1-5|NA|TRBV5-1|few
TGCGCCAGCAGCCCGGAGGGTTTCAATCAGCCCCAGCATTTT
CASSPEGFNQPQHF
>TRBJ1-5|NA|TRBV15|many
TGTGCCACCAGCAGCTACCCGGCCATAAACACAGATCAGCCCCAGCATTTT
CATSSYPAINTDQPQHF
>TRBJ2-3|TRBD2|TRBV2|NA
TGTGCCAGCAGTGTAGAGGCGGGAGGCGGTACAGATACGCAGTATTTT
CASSVEAGGGTDTQYF
>TRBJ1-1|NA|TRBV12-3/TRBV12-4|few
TGTGCCAGCAGTTTCAAGCCCAGGGGCACTGAAGCTTTCTTT
CASSFKPRGTEAFF
>TRBJ1-1|NA|TRBV11-3|few
TGTGCCAGCAGCTTAGATGAGGCGGTCGGTAGGCCTGAAGCTTTCTTT
CASSLDEAVGRPEAFF
>TRBJ2-7|NA|TRBV5-1|NA
TGCGCCAGCAGCTCCGGAACCCTCAGTCGGTACTTC
CASSSGTLSRYF
>TRBJ2-1|NA|TRBV12-3/TRBV12-4|once
TGTGCCAGCAGTTGGACTGAATCCTACAATGAGCAGTTCTTC
CASSWTESYNEQFF
>TRBJ2-3|NA|TRBV15|NA
TGTGCCACCAGCAGACCAGACACAGATACGCAGTATTTT
CATSRPDTDTQYF
>TRBJ2-2|NA|TRBV20-1|many
TGCAGTGCTAGAGATGGGGGAGGGGAGCTGTTTTTT
CSARDGGGELFF
>TRBJ1-6|NA|TRBV12-5|few
TGTGCTAGTGGTTTGGACGGCGGTGGGTCACCCCTCCACTTT
CASGLDGGGSPLHF
>TRBJ1-3|NA|TRBV5-1|NA
TGCGCCAGCAGCTTGGATGGGGGACGATGGAACACCATATATTTT
CASSLDGGRWNTIYF
>TRBJ2-1|NA|TRBV14|NA
TGTGCCAGCAGCCAAAAGGTGAGGGCGGGTGAGCAGTTCTTC
CASSQKVRAGEQFF
>TRBJ1-1|NA|TRBV5-1|many
TGCGCCAGCAGCTTGAAAGGGGCCGGGAACACTGAAGCTTTCTTT
CASSLKGAGNTEAFF
>TRBJ1-2|NA|TRBV2|few
TGTGCCAGCAGCGAGGCGATGAACTATGGCTACACCTTC
CASSEAMNYGYTF
>TRBJ2-5|NA|TRBV7-9|many
TGTGCCAGCAGCTTTTCGGGGTATCAAGAGACCCAGTACTTC
CASSFSGYQETQYF
>TRBJ1-1|NA|TRBV5-1|many
TGCGCCAGCAGCTTGGCGGGGTCGGACTCTGAAGCTTTCTTT
CASSLAGSDSEAFF
>TRBJ2-5|NA|TRBV4-2|few
TGTGCCAGCAGCCAAGAGAGAGCAGGGAGGGAGACCCAGTACTTC
CASSQERAGRETQYF
>TRBJ2-1|NA|TRBV30|few
TGTGCCTGGAGTGTAATGGGGGGCAATGAGCAGTTCTTC
CAWSVMGGNEQFF
>TRBJ2-5|NA|TRBV11-2|NA
TGTGCCAGCAGCTTAGTCATGGCAGGGCTTGAGACCCAGTACTTC
CASSLVMAGLETQYF
>TRBJ2-1|TRBD2|TRBV2|many
TGTGCCAGCAGTGGCGGGGGGGCCAACTTCAATGAGCAGTTCTTC
CASSGGGANFNEQFF
>TRBJ2-3|TRBD2|TRBV5-6|NA
TGTGCCAGCAGCTTCGAACTAGCGGGGGGTTGGGATACGCAGTATTTT
CASSFELAGGWDTQYF
>TRBJ2-2|NA|TRBV7-8|NA
TGTGCCAGCAGCTTAGATCTAGGGCACACCGGGGAGCTGTTTTTT
CASSLDLGHTGELFF
>TRBJ1-1|TRBD1|TRBV6-1|NA
TGTGCCAGCAGTCCCCATGTTCCGGGACAGGGAAACACTGAAGCTTTCTTT
CASSPHVPGQGNTEAFF
>TRBJ2-1|TRBD2|TRBV12-3/TRBV12-4|few
TGTGCCAGCAGTCCGGGGGGAGCGGGAGGGCCAGGTCAGTTCTTC
CASSPGGAGGPGQFF
>TRBJ2-7|TRBD2|TRBV15|NA
TGTGCCACCAGCAGGAGGACTAGCGGGCACGAGCAGTACTTC
CATSRRTSGHEQYF
>TRBJ1-1|NA|TRBV30|many
TGTGCCTGGAGTGGTAGCAACACTGAAGCTTTCTTT
CAWSGSNTEAFF
>TRBJ2-3|NA|TRBV30|NA
TGTGCCTGGAGTGTGGCTAGCTTGTACGCAGATACGCAGTATTTT
CAWSVASLYADTQYF
>TRBJ2-2|NA|TRBV10-3|many
TGTGCCATCAGTGAGGCAATTCGGCAGAATAAGGCCGGGGAGCTGTTTTTT
CAISEAIRQNKAGELFF
>TRBJ1-5|NA|TRBV6-1|few
TGTGCCAGCAGCTCGGAGGTAGTTCAGCCCCAGCATTTT
CASSSEVVQPQHF